This TCR beta chain was sequenced during a study of cytotoxic CD8 clonotypes in ibrutinib-treated CLL. The wider study: Partial responses numbered around 24 and complete responses 2; after a median about 74 months, roughly 14 stayed remitted and approximately twelve progressed.

Germline V gene lookup returns CDR1 SGHAT and CDR2 FQNNGV. Trimming took 5 bases from V and 2 from J, leaving 15 bases between them. CDR3 size: 15 residues. The table came from immunoSEQ multiplex PCR; TCRdb's copy has only in-frame clones and leaves some out. Of approximately 280,000 clones listed, around 76% were seen once; the top ten hold about 5.3%. The sequence derives from a human donor with chronic lymphocytic leukemia. The sample in question was PBMCs, obtained at disease progression, from a patient treated with ibrutinib. The chain joins TRBV11-2 to TRBJ1-2; D ambiguous. Here the CDR3 reads CASSTTGRANYGYTF. As DNA, the CDR3 is TGTGCCAGCAGCACCACCGGGAGAGCGAACTATGGCTACACCTTC.